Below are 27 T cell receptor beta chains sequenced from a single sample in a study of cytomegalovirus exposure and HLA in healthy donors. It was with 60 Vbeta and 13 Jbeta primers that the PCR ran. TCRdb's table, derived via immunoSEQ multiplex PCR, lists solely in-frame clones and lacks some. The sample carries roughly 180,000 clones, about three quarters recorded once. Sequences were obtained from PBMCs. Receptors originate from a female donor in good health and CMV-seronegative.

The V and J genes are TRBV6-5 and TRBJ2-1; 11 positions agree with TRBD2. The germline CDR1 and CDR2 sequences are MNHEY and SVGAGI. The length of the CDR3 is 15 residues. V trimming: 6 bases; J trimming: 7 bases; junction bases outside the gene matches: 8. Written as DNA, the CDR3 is TGTGCCAGCAGCTACATAGCGGGAGGGCAAAATGAGCAGTTCTTC. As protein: CASSYIAGGQNEQFF.

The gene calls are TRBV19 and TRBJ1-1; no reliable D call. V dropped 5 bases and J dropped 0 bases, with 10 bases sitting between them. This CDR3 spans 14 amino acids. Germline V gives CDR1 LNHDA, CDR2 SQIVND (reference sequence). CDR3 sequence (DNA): TGTGCCAGTAGTCCGGTCGGGATGAACACTGAAGCTTTCTTT. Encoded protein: CASSPVGMNTEAFF.

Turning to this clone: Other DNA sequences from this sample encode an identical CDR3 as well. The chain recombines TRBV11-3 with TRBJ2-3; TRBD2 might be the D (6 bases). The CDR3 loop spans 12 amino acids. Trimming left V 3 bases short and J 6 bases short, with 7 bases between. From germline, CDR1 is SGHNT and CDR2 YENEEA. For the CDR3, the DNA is TGTGCCAGCAGCTTGGGGGGTGATACGCAGTATTTT. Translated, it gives CASSLGGDTQYF. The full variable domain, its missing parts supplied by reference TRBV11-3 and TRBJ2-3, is EAGVVQSPRYKIIEKKQPVAFWCNPISGHNTLYWYLQNLGQGPELLIRYENEEAVDDSQLPKDRFSAERLKGVDSTLKIQPAELGDSAVYLCASSLGGDTQYFGPGTRLTVL.

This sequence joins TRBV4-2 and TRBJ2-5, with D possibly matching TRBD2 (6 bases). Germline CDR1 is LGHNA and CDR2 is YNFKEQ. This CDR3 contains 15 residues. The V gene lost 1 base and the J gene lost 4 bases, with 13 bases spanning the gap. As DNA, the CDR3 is TGTGCCAGCAGCCAAGGGACGGGAGTCAGAGAGACCCAGTACTTC. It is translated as CASSQGTGVRETQYF.

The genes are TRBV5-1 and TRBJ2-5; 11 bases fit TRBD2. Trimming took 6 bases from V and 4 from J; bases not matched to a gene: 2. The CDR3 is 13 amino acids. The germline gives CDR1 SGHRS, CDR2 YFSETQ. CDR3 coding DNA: TGCGCCAGCAAACTAGCGGGAGTAGAGACCCAGTACTTC. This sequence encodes CASKLAGVETQYF.

The CDR3 nucleotides read TGCGCCAGCAGCCGGAGACTAGCGGGGGGGTCGGACATTCAGTACTTC. Protein sequence: CASSRRLAGGSDIQYF. V and J are TRBV4-3 and TRBJ2-4, with 14 nucleotides matching TRBD2. V dropped 4 bases and J dropped 8; count of bases not matched to a gene: 7. Germline V gives CDR1 LGHNA, CDR2 YSLEER. The CDR3 covers 16 residues.

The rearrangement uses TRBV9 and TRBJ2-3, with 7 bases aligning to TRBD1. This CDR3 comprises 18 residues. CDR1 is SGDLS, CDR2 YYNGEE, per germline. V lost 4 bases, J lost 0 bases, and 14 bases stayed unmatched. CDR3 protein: CASSPSGGTGVSTDTQYF. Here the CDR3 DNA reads TGTGCCAGCAGCCCGAGTGGGGGCACAGGGGTAAGCACAGATACGCAGTATTTT.

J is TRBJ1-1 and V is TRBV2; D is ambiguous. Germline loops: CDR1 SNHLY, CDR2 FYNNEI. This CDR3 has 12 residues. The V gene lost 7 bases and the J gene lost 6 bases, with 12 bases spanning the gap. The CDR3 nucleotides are TGTGCCAGCACCTACCGAACGGCTGAAGCTTTCTTT. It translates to CASTYRTAEAFF. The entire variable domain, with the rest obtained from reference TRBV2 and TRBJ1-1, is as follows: EPEVTQTPSHQVTQMGQEVILRCVPISNHLYFYWYRQILGQKVEFLVSFYNNEISEKSEIFDDQFSVERPDGSNFTLKIRSTKLEDSAMYFCASTYRTAEAFFGQGTRLTVV.

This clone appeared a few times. DNA of the CDR3: TGTGCCATCAGTTCACAGGGAAGTGAGGAGACCCAGTACTTC. This gives the protein CAISSQGSEETQYF. V usage is TRBV10-3 and J usage is TRBJ2-5; maybe TRBD1 (6 bases). The CDR3 contains 14 residues. Germline assignment: CDR1 ENHRY and CDR2 SYGVKD. The germline V and J ends were trimmed by 5 bases and 5 bases, with 15 bases remaining between them.

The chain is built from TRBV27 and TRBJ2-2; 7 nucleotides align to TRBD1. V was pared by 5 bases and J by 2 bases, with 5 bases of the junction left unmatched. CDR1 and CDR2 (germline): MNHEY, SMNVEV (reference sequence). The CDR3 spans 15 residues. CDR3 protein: CASSRDSINTGELFF. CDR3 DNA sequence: TGTGCCAGCAGTCGGGACAGCATAAACACCGGGGAGCTGTTTTTT.

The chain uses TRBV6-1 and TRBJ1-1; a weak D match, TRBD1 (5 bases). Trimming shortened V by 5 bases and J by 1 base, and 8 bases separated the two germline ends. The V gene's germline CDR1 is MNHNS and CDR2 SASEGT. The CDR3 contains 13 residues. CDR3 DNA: TGTGCCAGCAGTTTCCAGGGGAACACTGAAGCTTTCTTT. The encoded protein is CASSFQGNTEAFF.

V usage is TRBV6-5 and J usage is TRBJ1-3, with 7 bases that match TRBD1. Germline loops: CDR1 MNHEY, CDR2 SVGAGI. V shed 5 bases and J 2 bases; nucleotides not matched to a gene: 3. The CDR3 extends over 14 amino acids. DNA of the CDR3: TGTGCCAGCAGTCCGACAGGGCCTGGAAACACCATATATTTT. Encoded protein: CASSPTGPGNTIYF.

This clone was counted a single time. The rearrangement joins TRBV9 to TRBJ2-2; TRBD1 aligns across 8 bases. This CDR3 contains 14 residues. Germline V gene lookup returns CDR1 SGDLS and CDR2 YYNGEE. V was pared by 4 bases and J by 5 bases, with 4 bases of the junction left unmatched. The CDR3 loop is CASSQTGATGELFF. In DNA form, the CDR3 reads TGTGCCAGCAGCCAGACAGGGGCAACCGGGGAGCTGTTTTTT. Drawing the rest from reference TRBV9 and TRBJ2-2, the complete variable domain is DSGVTQTPKHLITATGQRVTLRCSPRSGDLSVYWYQQSLDQGLQFLIQYYNGEERAKGNILERFSAQQFPDLHSELNLSSLELGDSALYFCASSQTGATGELFFGEGSRLTVL.

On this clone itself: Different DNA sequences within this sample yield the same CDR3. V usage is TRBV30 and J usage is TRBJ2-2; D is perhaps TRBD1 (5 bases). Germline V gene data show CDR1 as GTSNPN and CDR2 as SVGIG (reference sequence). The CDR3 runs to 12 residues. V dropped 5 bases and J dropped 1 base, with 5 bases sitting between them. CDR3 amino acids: CAWGQNTGELFF. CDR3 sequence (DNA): TGTGCCTGGGGACAGAACACCGGGGAGCTGTTTTTT.

This CDR3 reads CASSMAAGRYNEQFF. The DNA for the CDR3 is TGTGCCAGTAGTATGGCGGCAGGGAGGTACAATGAGCAGTTCTTC. This chain joins TRBV19 and TRBJ2-1; a weak D match, TRBD2 (6 bases). Trimming shortened V by 3 bases and J by 4 bases, and 13 bases separated the two germline ends. The CDR3 consists of 15 residues. Germline CDR1 and CDR2: LNHDA and SQIVND (reference sequence).

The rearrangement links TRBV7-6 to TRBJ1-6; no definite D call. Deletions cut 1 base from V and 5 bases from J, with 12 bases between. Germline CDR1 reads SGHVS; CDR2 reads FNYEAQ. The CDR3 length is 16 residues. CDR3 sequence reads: CASSLGGLDNNSPLHF. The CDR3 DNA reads TGTGCCAGCAGCTTAGGAGGGCTAGACAATAATTCACCCCTCCACTTT.

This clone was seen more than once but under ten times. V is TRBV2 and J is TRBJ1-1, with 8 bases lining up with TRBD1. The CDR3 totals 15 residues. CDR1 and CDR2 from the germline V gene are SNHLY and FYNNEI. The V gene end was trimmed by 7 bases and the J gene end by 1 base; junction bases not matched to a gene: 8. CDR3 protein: CASTVSTGGNTEAFF. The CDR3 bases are TGTGCCAGCACTGTCTCAACAGGGGGGAACACTGAAGCTTTCTTT. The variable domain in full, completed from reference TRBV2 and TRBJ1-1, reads EPEVTQTPSHQVTQMGQEVILRCVPISNHLYFYWYRQILGQKVEFLVSFYNNEISEKSEIFDDQFSVERPDGSNFTLKIRSTKLEDSAMYFCASTVSTGGNTEAFFGQGTRLTVV.

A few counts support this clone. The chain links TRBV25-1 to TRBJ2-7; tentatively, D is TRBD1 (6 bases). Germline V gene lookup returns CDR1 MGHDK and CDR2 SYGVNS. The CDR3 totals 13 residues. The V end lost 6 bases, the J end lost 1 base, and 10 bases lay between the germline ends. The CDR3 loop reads CASRITGSYEQYF. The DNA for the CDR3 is TGTGCCAGCAGGATTACAGGGTCCTACGAGCAGTACTTC.

The CDR3 nucleotides are TGCGCCAGCAGCCCCTGGGGGGAGGGCCGGGAAGATACGCAGTATTTT. Encoded protein: CASSPWGEGREDTQYF. The chain links TRBV4-3 to TRBJ2-3; 7 nucleotides line up with TRBD2. The CDR3 runs to 16 residues. The germline gives CDR1 LGHNA, CDR2 YSLEER. After removal of 4 bases from V and 5 bases from J, the junction contained 12 bases not matched to a gene.

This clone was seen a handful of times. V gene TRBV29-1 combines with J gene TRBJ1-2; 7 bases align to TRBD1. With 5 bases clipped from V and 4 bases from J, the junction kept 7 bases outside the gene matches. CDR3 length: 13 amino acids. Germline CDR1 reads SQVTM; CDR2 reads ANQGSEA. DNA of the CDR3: TGCAGCGTTACGACAGGGAAGTCCTATGGCTACACCTTC. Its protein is CSVTTGKSYGYTF.

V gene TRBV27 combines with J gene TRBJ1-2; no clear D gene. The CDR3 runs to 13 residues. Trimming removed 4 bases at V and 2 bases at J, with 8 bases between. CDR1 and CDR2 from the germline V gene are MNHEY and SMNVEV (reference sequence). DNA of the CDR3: TGTGCCAGCAGTTCCCGGGGAAACTATGGCTACACCTTC. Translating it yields CASSSRGNYGYTF.

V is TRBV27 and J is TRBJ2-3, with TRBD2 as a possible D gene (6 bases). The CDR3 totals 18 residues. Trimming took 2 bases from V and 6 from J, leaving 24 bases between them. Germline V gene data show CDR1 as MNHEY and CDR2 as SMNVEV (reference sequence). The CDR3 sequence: CASSLRPWRGLLGDTQYF. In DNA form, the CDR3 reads TGTGCCAGCAGTTTACGTCCCTGGCGGGGTCTCCTAGGGGATACGCAGTATTTT.

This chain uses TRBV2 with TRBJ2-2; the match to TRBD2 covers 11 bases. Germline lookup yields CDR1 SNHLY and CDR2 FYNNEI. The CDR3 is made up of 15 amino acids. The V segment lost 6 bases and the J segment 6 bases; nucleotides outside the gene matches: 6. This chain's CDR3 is CASSYRGLAAGELFF. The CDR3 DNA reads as TGTGCCAGCAGCTATCGGGGACTAGCGGCCGGGGAGCTGTTTTTT.

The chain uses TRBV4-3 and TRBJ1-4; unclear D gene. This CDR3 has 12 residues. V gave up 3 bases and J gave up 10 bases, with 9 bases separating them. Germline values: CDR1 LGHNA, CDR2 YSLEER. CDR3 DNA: TGCGCCAGCAGCCATTCTAACAGAAAACTGTTTTTT. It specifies CASSHSNRKLFF.

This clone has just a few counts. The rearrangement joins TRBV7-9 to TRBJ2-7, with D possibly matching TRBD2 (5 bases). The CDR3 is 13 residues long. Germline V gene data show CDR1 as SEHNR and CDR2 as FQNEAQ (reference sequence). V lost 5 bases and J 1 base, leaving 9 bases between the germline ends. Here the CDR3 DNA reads TGTGCCAGCAGCCGAGGGCCGTCCTACGAGCAGTACTTC. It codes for CASSRGPSYEQYF.

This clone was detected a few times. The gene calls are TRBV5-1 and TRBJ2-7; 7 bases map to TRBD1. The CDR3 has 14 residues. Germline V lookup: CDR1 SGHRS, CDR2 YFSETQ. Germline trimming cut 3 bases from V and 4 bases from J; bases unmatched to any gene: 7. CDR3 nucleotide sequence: TGCGCCAGCAGCTACCGACAGGGCCCGTACGAGCAGTACTTC. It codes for CASSYRQGPYEQYF.

CDR3 DNA sequence: TGTGCCAGCAGTTACCTCGGACAGGGCGGCACTGAAGCTTTCTTT. This codes for CASSYLGQGGTEAFF. This chain joins TRBV6-5 and TRBJ1-1; 8 bases are a match to TRBD1. Germline assignment: CDR1 MNHEY and CDR2 SVGAGI. J was trimmed by 4 bases and V by 2 bases; bases with no gene match: 6. The CDR3 spans 15 residues.